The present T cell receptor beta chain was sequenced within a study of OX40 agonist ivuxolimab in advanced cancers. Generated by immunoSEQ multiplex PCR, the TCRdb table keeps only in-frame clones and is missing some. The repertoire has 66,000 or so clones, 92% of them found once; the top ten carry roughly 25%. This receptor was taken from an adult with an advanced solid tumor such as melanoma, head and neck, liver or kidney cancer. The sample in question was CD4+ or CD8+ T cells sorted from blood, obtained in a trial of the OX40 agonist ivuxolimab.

The CDR3 sequence: CASSQEQYPSNQPQHF. The CDR3 nucleotides are TGTGCCAGCAGCCAAGAACAATATCCTAGCAATCAGCCCCAGCATTTT. The genes are TRBV4-2 and TRBJ1-5; D is unclear. The CDR3 loop spans 16 amino acids. The germline CDR1 and CDR2 sequences are LGHNA and YNFKEQ. V lost 0 bases and J lost 0, with 9 bases in between.